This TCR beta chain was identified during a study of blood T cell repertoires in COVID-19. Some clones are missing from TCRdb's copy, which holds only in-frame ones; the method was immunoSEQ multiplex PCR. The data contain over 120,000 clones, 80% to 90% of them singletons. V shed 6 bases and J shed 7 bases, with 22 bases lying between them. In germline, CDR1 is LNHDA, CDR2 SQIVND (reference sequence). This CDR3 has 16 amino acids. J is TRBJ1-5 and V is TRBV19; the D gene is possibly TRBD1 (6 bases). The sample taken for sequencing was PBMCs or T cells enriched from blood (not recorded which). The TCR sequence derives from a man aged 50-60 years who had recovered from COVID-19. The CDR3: CASSKVGGAWTQPQHF. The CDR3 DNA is TGTGCCAGTAGCAAGGTTGGGGGGGCTTGGACGCAGCCCCAGCATTTT.